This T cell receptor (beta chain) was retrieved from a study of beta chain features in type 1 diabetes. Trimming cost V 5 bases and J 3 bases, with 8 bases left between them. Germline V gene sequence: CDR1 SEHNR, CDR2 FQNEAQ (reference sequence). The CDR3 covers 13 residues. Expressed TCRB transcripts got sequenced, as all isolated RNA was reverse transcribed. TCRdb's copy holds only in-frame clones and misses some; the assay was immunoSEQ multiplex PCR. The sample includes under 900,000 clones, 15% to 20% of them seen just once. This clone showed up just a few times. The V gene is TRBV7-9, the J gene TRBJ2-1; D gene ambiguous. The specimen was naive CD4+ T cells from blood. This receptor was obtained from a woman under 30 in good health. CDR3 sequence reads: CASSLTLYNEQFF. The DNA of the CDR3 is TGTGCCAGCAGCCTAACACTCTACAATGAGCAGTTCTTC.